The clone carrying this TCR beta chain was counted between two and nine times. Its antigen remains unknown. This record belongs to a study of Graves' ophthalmopathy and Graves' hyperthyroidism. The overall study: By definition, stable hyperthyroidism involved no ophthalmopathy within 18 months of follow-up. Study outcomes and limitations: Most clonotypes expanded in thyroid above 0.001 frequency were present in blood too.

The TCR beta CDR3 regions underwent amplification from RNA transcripts. Second-round multiplex PCR came after a first-round RT-PCR that employed HTBI primers. TCRdb ran MiXCR on the multiplex PCR reads and lists one entry per CDR3 protein. The sample lists around 1,000,000 distinct CDR3 sequences; about 40% were seen once. Hyperthyroidism patients were newly diagnosed, ill under 2 months, and aged 18 to 65 years. With V trimmed by 2 bases and J by 0 bases, 5 bases remained unmatched. Germline lookup yields CDR1 SGHRS and CDR2 YFSETQ. The CDR3 runs to 16 residues. The origin of this receptor is an adult man with Graves' hyperthyroidism. The sequenced material came from peripheral blood or thyroid tissue (not recorded which). This rearrangement joins TRBV5-1 to TRBJ2-5, with 9 bases matching TRBD2. Written as DNA, the CDR3 is TGCGCCAGCAGCTTTGCAGGACTAGCGTACCAAGAGACCCAGTACTTC. Translation: CASSFAGLAYQETQYF.